This T cell receptor beta chain came from a study of shared clonotypes between healthy human individuals. This CDR3 is built from 14 residues. CDR1 is MGHRA, CDR2 YSYEKL, per germline. V trimming: 6 bases; J trimming: 7 bases; junction bases outside the gene matches: 10. The data were produced by immunoSEQ multiplex PCR, yet TCRdb's version contains in-frame clones alone and is incomplete. This table holds more than 2,000,000 clones, 85% to 95% found once. The V gene is TRBV4-1, the J gene TRBJ1-2, with 8 positions matching TRBD1. Sequencing was performed on naive CD4+ T cells sorted from blood. Described subset: CD45RA+ positively selected. The sequence was obtained from a man aged 18 to 35 in good health. The CDR3 coding sequence is TGCGCCAGCAGTCCCGGACAGGGATGGTCTGGCTACACCTTC. It specifies CASSPGQGWSGYTF.